This T cell receptor (beta chain) was sequenced for a study of T-cell memory formation after mild COVID-19. The CDR3 loop spans 13 amino acids. CDR1 is ENHRY, CDR2 SYGVKD, per germline. J lost 5 bases, V lost 6 bases, and 4 bases had no gene match. Worth noting for this clonotype: No antigen is known for it.

Study-wide points: Contracting clones from day 15 to 85 had balanced CD4/CD8; later expanders favoured CD4+. Researchers found some responding clones in pre-infection memory, a sign that cross-reactive memory joined. Clones that contracted clustered mainly in CM and EM if CD4+ and in EMRA if CD8+.

A 5'RACE reaction primed in the constant segment made cDNA libraries of TCR alpha and TCR beta, and these carried sample barcodes and UMIs. TCRdb fed the 5' RACE reads into MiXCR, producing one record per CDR3 protein. The repertoire holds tens of thousands of distinct CDR3 sequences, with roughly 17% as singletons. V and J are TRBV10-3 and TRBJ2-1, with 7 bases aligning to TRBD1. Sequenced sample: PBMCs or a T cell subset sorted from them (not recorded which). The clonotype comes from an adult woman who had mild COVID-19 (a few samples of this study predate the infection). Cell type and time point are not known. The CDR3 region is CAISGTADNEQFF. The CDR3 region has the DNA TGTGCCATCAGCGGGACAGCGGACAATGAGCAGTTCTTC.